Below are 32 T cell receptor beta chains sequenced from a single sample in a study of cytomegalovirus exposure and HLA in healthy donors (dated by TCRdb to 2016 to 2017). The library was built by means of the immunoSEQ multiplex PCR assay. For the multiplex PCR, a mixture combining 60 forward primers for TCR Vbeta segments and 13 reverse primers for TCR Jbeta segments was used. Not all clones reach the TCRdb copy of this immuneACCESS table, which keeps in-frame sequences only. Checked studies attribute under half of the gap to unresolved V genes and leave the rest unexplained. The sample data list more than 95,000 clones, and approximately 75% of these were observed just once. Around 4% of the sample belongs to the ten largest clones. Material for sequencing was PBMCs. The receptors derive from a man aged 25-45 years in good health and CMV-seronegative.

The chain recombines TRBV6-6 with TRBJ2-7; TRBD2 is a possible D gene (7 bases). CDR1 MNHNY and CDR2 SVGAGI come from the germline V gene (reference sequence). CDR3 size: 14 residues. Trimming cost V 5 bases and J 1 base, with 12 bases left between them. The CDR3 DNA reads as TGTGCCAGCAGTCGGACAGCGGGATCCTACGAGCAGTACTTC. Translating gives CASSRTAGSYEQYF.

This chain joins TRBV6-5 and TRBJ2-7, with D tentatively TRBD1 (5 bases). V lost 6 bases to trimming and J lost 3 bases, with 12 bases between them. This CDR3 has 13 amino acids. CDR1 MNHEY and CDR2 SVGAGI come from the germline V gene. The CDR3 sequence is CASSSRDFYEQYF. CDR3 bases: TGTGCCAGCAGCTCCAGGGATTTCTACGAGCAGTACTTC.

As for this clone: The junction departs from germline at one end; a sequencing error may be responsible. The gene calls are TRBV7-9 and TRBJ2-2; 8 bases agree with TRBD1. CDR3 length: 15 residues. In germline, CDR1 is SEHNR, CDR2 FQNEAQ (reference sequence). CDR3 sequence: CSSSLGTGVTGELFF. The CDR3 DNA is TGTTCCAGCAGCTTGGGGACAGGTGTTACCGGGGAGCTGTTTTTT.

This clone was found once. The V gene is TRBV4-2, the J gene TRBJ2-5; D gene ambiguous. Trimming stripped 0 bases from V and 1 base from J, with 15 bases between. Germline V lookup: CDR1 LGHNA, CDR2 YNFKEQ. This CDR3 spans 17 amino acids. CDR3 nucleotides: TGTGCCAGCAGCCAAGATCGAACGCGGAACCTCCAAGAGACCCAGTACTTC. It is translated as CASSQDRTRNLQETQYF.

V gene TRBV11-1 combines with J gene TRBJ2-5; TRBD1 matches at 8 bases. J gave up 1 base and V 5 bases, and 9 bases lay outside the gene matches. The CDR3 extends over 16 amino acids. Looked up from germline, CDR1 is SGHAT and CDR2 is FQDESV (reference sequence). The CDR3 sequence: CASSRGQGDGQETQYF. Here the CDR3 DNA reads TGTGCCAGCAGCCGAGGACAGGGTGATGGCCAAGAGACCCAGTACTTC. Full variable domain (remainder filled in from reference TRBV11-1 and TRBJ2-5): EAEVAQSPRYKITEKSQAVAFWCDPISGHATLYWYRQILGQGPELLVQFQDESVVDDSQLPKDRFSAERLKGVDSTLKIQPAELGDSAMYLCASSRGQGDGQETQYFGPGTRLLVL.

On this clone itself: Other DNA sequences in the sample encode the same CDR3. The J gene is TRBJ1-1, the V gene TRBV18, with D possibly matching TRBD1 (5 bases). The CDR3 runs 15 residues. Looked up from germline, CDR1 is KGHSH and CDR2 is LQKENI. V lost 3 bases, J lost 1 base, and 12 bases lay in between. CDR3 amino acids: CASSPPGQRNTEAFF. CDR3 bases: TGTGCCAGCTCACCTCCAGGACAAAGGAACACTGAAGCTTTCTTT.

This chain connects TRBV10-2 to TRBJ2-5; tentative D call: TRBD1 (5 bases). There are 14 residues in the CDR3. Germline V gene sequence: CDR1 WSHSY, CDR2 SAAADI. V shed 2 bases and J shed 4 bases, with 11 bases lying between them. This CDR3 is CASSEAGMRETQYF. CDR3 nucleotides: TGCGCCAGCAGTGAGGCAGGGATGCGAGAGACCCAGTACTTC.

This chain links TRBV30 with TRBJ1-2; TRBD1 might be the D (6 bases). Germline CDR1 reads GTSNPN; CDR2 reads SVGIG (reference sequence). V was shortened by 7 bases and J by 5 bases, with 29 bases between the two germline ends. CDR3 length equals 17 residues. CDR3 sequence (DNA): TGTGCCTACAAAACCACCCATCCGAACAGGGCCATTTATGGCTACACCTTC. This translates into CAYKTTHPNRAIYGYTF. Combining the CDR3 with reference TRBV30 and TRBJ1-2 gives the whole variable domain SQTIHQWPATLVQPVGSPLSLECTVEGTSNPNLYWYRQAAGRGLQLLFYSVGIGQISSEVPQNLSASRPQDRQFILSSKKLLLSDSGFYLCAYKTTHPNRAIYGYTFGSGTRLTVV.

This clone came up once. The genes are TRBV10-1 and TRBJ1-5; a weak D match, TRBD1 (6 bases). The CDR3 is made up of 16 amino acids. Deletions cut 6 bases from V and 5 bases from J, with 20 bases between. In germline, CDR1 is WNHNN, CDR2 SYGVQD (reference sequence). CDR3 sequence reads: CASSETGALPHQPQHF. The CDR3 region has the DNA TGCGCCAGCAGCGAGACAGGCGCTCTACCTCATCAGCCCCAGCATTTT.

The chain uses TRBV10-3 and TRBJ2-2; perhaps TRBD2 as D (5 bases). V dropped 8 bases and J dropped 0 bases, with 16 bases sitting between them. Germline V gene sequence: CDR1 ENHRY, CDR2 SYGVKD. This CDR3 region has 16 residues. CDR3 DNA sequence: TGTGCCATCCAATTAGCGACGGGTACGAACACCGGGGAGCTGTTTTTT. Residues: CAIQLATGTNTGELFF.

V usage is TRBV18 and J usage is TRBJ1-4; tentatively, D is TRBD1 (5 bases). From germline, CDR1 is KGHSH and CDR2 LQKENI. The length of the CDR3 is 15 residues. The V end lost 0 bases, the J end lost 7 bases, and 12 bases lay between the germline ends. The CDR3 is CASSPPGVGGEKLFF. The CDR3, as DNA: TGTGCCAGCTCACCACCAGGGGTTGGTGGTGAAAAACTGTTTTTT.

The chain is built from TRBV7-6 and TRBJ1-5; D not resolved. The CDR3 has 13 residues. Germline CDR1 reads SGHVS; CDR2 reads FNYEAQ. V lost 1 base and J lost 7, with 8 bases in between. The CDR3 DNA reads TGTGCCAGCAGCTTAGTAGAGGGCCAGCCCCAGCATTTT. Protein sequence: CASSLVEGQPQHF.

The CDR3 is CASSLDGYEQYF. DNA of the CDR3: TGTGCCAGCAGTCTAGACGGCTACGAGCAGTACTTC. The chain carries TRBV11-3 and TRBJ2-7; D is unresolved. Germline V gene data show CDR1 as SGHNT and CDR2 as YENEEA. The CDR3 has 12 amino acids. Deletions cut 6 bases from V and 3 bases from J, with 9 bases between.

V gene TRBV4-1 combines with J gene TRBJ2-3; TRBD2 is a possible D gene (6 bases). The germline CDR1 and CDR2 sequences are MGHRA and YSYEKL. This CDR3 comprises 18 residues. V was clipped by 0 bases and J by 2 bases, with 18 bases between them. DNA of the CDR3: TGCGCCAGCAGCCAAGAGTTATCACTAGCTTACACCACAGATACGCAGTATTTT. Protein product: CASSQELSLAYTTDTQYF.

The chain employs TRBV9 and TRBJ1-5; D call uncertain. Trimming shortened V by 0 bases and J by 3 bases, and 7 bases separated the two germline ends. CDR1 and CDR2 from the germline V gene are SGDLS and YYNGEE. This CDR3 has 14 amino acids. The CDR3 sequence: CASSVGTDNQPQHF. The DNA of the CDR3 is TGTGCCAGCAGCGTAGGTACAGACAATCAGCCCCAGCATTTT. Full variable domain (missing parts from reference TRBV9 and TRBJ1-5): DSGVTQTPKHLITATGQRVTLRCSPRSGDLSVYWYQQSLDQGLQFLIQYYNGEERAKGNILERFSAQQFPDLHSELNLSSLELGDSALYFCASSVGTDNQPQHFGDGTRLSIL.

The chain uses TRBV18 and TRBJ2-3, with D possibly matching TRBD1 (6 bases). V lost 4 bases and J 3 bases, leaving 14 bases between the germline ends. This CDR3 has 15 residues. Germline V gene data show CDR1 as KGHSH and CDR2 as LQKENI. This chain's CDR3 is CASSRTRGSTDTQYF. The CDR3 DNA sequence: TGTGCCAGCTCACGGACCAGGGGTTCTACAGATACGCAGTATTTT.

In its sample, this clone was seen once. The V gene is TRBV5-4, the J gene TRBJ2-7, with no clear D. V lost 4 bases and J lost 9, with 14 bases in between. This CDR3 spans 12 amino acids. Germline V gene lookup returns CDR1 SGHNT and CDR2 YYREEE (reference sequence). The CDR3 coding sequence is TGTGCCAGCAGCCGACAATTAAACGGGCAGTACTTC. This translates into CASSRQLNGQYF.

CDR3 coding DNA: TGTGCCAGCAGCCAAAGCTCAGGGGGGCGGTACTACGAGCAGTACTTC. This sequence encodes CASSQSSGGRYYEQYF. The J gene is TRBJ2-7, the V gene TRBV4-2; tentative D call: TRBD1 (7 bases). CDR1 and CDR2 (germline): LGHNA, YNFKEQ. V gave up 2 bases and J gave up 3 bases, with 17 bases separating them. The CDR3 is 16 residues long.

A word on this clone: Sequence at one end of the junction differs from germline and may be a read error. The chain carries TRBV7-9 and TRBJ1-1; no reliable D call. Per the germline V gene, CDR1 is SEHNR and CDR2 is FQNEAQ (reference sequence). This CDR3 is built from 10 residues. The CDR3 sequence is CSSSETEAFF. DNA of the CDR3: TGTTCCAGCAGCGAGACTGAAGCTTTCTTT.

This clone was recorded a few times. The chain joins TRBV6-1 to TRBJ2-7, with D possibly matching TRBD2 (5 bases). The V end lost 0 bases, the J end lost 0 bases, and 12 bases lay between the germline ends. CDR1 is MNHNS and CDR2 is SASEGT in the germline V gene. The CDR3 is made up of 16 amino acids. This CDR3 is CASSEAESSGSYEQYF. CDR3 nucleotide sequence: TGTGCCAGCAGTGAAGCTGAGTCCAGCGGCTCCTACGAGCAGTACTTC.

The rearrangement links TRBV29-1 to TRBJ2-5; D is perhaps TRBD1 (6 bases). The ends were cut back, 5 bases at V and 1 base at J, with 11 bases in the middle. Germline V CDR1 and CDR2: SQVTM, ANQGSEA. This CDR3 has 13 amino acids. As DNA, the CDR3 is TGCAGCGTTAGACAGGTACTCCAAGAGACCCAGTACTTC. Encoded protein: CSVRQVLQETQYF.

In DNA, the CDR3 is TGTGCCAGCAGTAGTCAGACCTACGAGCAGTACTTC. It is translated as CASSSQTYEQYF. The V gene is TRBV6-1, the J gene TRBJ2-7; no clear D. V lost 5 bases and J 2 bases, leaving 7 bases between the germline ends. The CDR3 is made up of 12 amino acids. Per germline, CDR1 MNHNS and CDR2 SASEGT.

The chain links TRBV15 to TRBJ2-2, with 9 positions matching TRBD1. This CDR3 contains 16 residues. V dropped 4 bases and J dropped 6; count of bases not matched to a gene: 9. Germline V lookup: CDR1 LNHNV, CDR2 YYDKDF (reference sequence). The CDR3 spells CATSTQGAGSAGELFF. The CDR3 region has the DNA TGTGCCACCAGCACACAGGGGGCGGGGTCGGCCGGGGAGCTGTTTTTT.

The chain carries TRBV7-8 and TRBJ2-1, with 9 bases aligning to TRBD2. Trimming took 0 bases from V and 3 from J; bases not matched to a gene: 3. The CDR3 loop spans 16 amino acids. Germline V gene sequence: CDR1 SGHVS, CDR2 FQNEAQ. The CDR3 DNA follows: TGTGCCAGCAGCTTAGCGCTTAGCGGGGGCTACAATGAGCAGTTCTTC. Amino acids: CASSLALSGGYNEQFF. Full variable domain (rest looked up from reference TRBV7-8 and TRBJ2-1): GAGVSQSPRYKVAKRGQDVALRCDPISGHVSLFWYQQALGQGPEFLTYFQNEAQLDKSGLPSDRFFAERPEGSVSTLKIQRTQQEDSAVYLCASSLALSGGYNEQFFGPGTRLTVL.

The chain employs TRBV2 and TRBJ2-1; TRBD2 aligns across 15 bases. Germline assignment: CDR1 SNHLY and CDR2 FYNNEI. The CDR3 spans 16 residues. V lost 4 bases, J lost 7 bases, and 5 bases stayed unmatched. Here the CDR3 DNA reads TGTGCCAGCAGTGCGACGGGACTAGCGGGGGGAAATGAGCAGTTCTTC. The encoded protein is CASSATGLAGGNEQFF.

The rearrangement links TRBV7-9 to TRBJ1-2; D is perhaps TRBD1 (6 bases). The CDR3 loop spans 13 amino acids. Germline values: CDR1 SEHNR, CDR2 FQNEAQ (reference sequence). Trimming pared 11 bases from V and 8 bases from J, leaving 21 bases between. The CDR3 nucleotides read TGTGCCGAACAGGGAAGCGGGGCCGGAGGCTACACCTTC. The encoded protein is CAEQGSGAGGYTF.

J is TRBJ2-5 and V is TRBV11-2, with 8 bases aligning to TRBD2. CDR1 is SGHAT, CDR2 FQNNGV, per germline. This CDR3 is 15 amino acids long. The J segment lost 5 bases and the V segment lost 1 base, leaving 6 bases of the junction unmatched. The CDR3 is CASSLAGGPRETQYF. In nucleotides, the CDR3 is TGTGCCAGCAGCTTAGCGGGGGGGCCGCGGGAGACCCAGTACTTC.

CDR3: CASRSGGAPGELFF. In DNA form, the CDR3 reads TGTGCCAGCAGGAGCGGGGGGGCCCCCGGGGAGCTGTTTTTT. The chain has TRBV6-1 and TRBJ2-2; 10 nucleotides match TRBD2. V was pared by 6 bases and J by 6 bases, with 4 bases of the junction left unmatched. There are 14 residues in the CDR3. In germline, CDR1 is MNHNS, CDR2 SASEGT.

As to this clone: Other DNA sequences in the same sample also yield this CDR3. The gene calls are TRBV2 and TRBJ1-1; a weak D match, TRBD1 (5 bases). From germline, CDR1 is SNHLY and CDR2 FYNNEI. The CDR3 spans 15 residues. V was cut by 1 base and J by 0 bases, with 9 bases left in between. CDR3 nucleotide sequence: TGTGCCAGCAGTGAAGGGAGGGGACTGAACACTGAAGCTTTCTTT. This codes for CASSEGRGLNTEAFF.

V usage is TRBV5-5 and J usage is TRBJ1-2; TRBD1 agrees at 9 bases. The CDR3 contains 15 residues. Germline-derived CDR1 and CDR2 are SGHKS and YYEKEE (reference sequence). J gave up 4 bases and V 4 bases, and 8 bases lay outside the gene matches. CDR3 nucleotides: TGTGCCAGCAGCCCAGGGACAGGGTATCCCTATGGCTACACCTTC. Translation: CASSPGTGYPYGYTF.

A few counts support this clone. V gene TRBV10-1 combines with J gene TRBJ2-3, with D tentatively TRBD2 (5 bases). This CDR3 spans 16 amino acids. V lost 3 bases and J 2 bases, leaving 15 bases between the germline ends. The germline V gene has CDR1 WNHNN and CDR2 SYGVQD (reference sequence). This CDR3 reads CASSDLGGLNTDTQYF. The CDR3 coding sequence is TGCGCCAGCAGTGATTTAGGTGGACTTAACACAGATACGCAGTATTTT.

V usage is TRBV27 and J usage is TRBJ2-7; 8 bases match TRBD1. This CDR3 region has 16 residues. Germline CDR1 is MNHEY and CDR2 is SMNVEV (reference sequence). With V trimmed by 0 bases and J by 3 bases, 7 bases remained unmatched. As DNA, the CDR3 is TGTGCCAGCAGTTTATCCTTCGGGACAGGAAACTACGAGCAGTACTTC. This sequence encodes CASSLSFGTGNYEQYF.